Shown below are 7 T cell receptor beta chains from a single sample sequenced in a study of vaccination and CD4 T cells after COVID-19. Treatment defined: 10-day PBMC culture with coronavirus spike peptide pools or control peptides (ViraFEST assay). The unexposed donor's CD4+ T cells were collected before the COVID-19 pandemic (2011-2018). Their specific antigens are unknown. An Oncomine TCR Beta short-read assay was used to sequence the DNA from cultured CD4+ T cells. A single record per CDR3 protein comes from TCRdb applying MiXCR to the PCR reads. The sample includes 8,500 to 9,500 distinct CDR3 sequences, more than 25% of them seen just once. Sequenced input: CD4+ T cells from blood, cultured in vitro. These receptors were collected from a human donor in good health.

The sample holds one count of this clonotype. This chain uses TRBV4-1 with TRBJ2-3; possibly TRBD2 for D (5 bases). The ends were cut back, 0 bases at V and 7 bases at J, with 8 bases in the middle. The CDR3 loop spans 13 amino acids. CDR1 MGHRA and CDR2 YSYEKL come from the germline V gene. In DNA, the CDR3 is TGCGCCAGCAGCCAAGAATCGGGGTATACGCAGTATTTT. It translates to CASSQESGYTQYF.

This clonotype has just a few counts. The chain has TRBV12-3 or TRBV12-4 and TRBJ1-6; 8 nucleotides agree with TRBD1. V shed 4 bases, J shed 7 bases, and the junction held 0 bases outside the gene matches. The CDR3 covers 13 residues. CDR3 coding DNA: TGTGCCAGCAGTTGGACAGGGAATTCACCCCTCCACTTT. The encoded protein is CASSWTGNSPLHF.

This clonotype was counted only a few times. J is TRBJ1-1 and V is TRBV12-3 or TRBV12-4; D uncertain. With 1 base removed from V and 5 bases from J, the gap between germline ends came to 5 bases. There are 12 residues in the CDR3. Here the CDR3 reads CASSLVGTEAFF. The CDR3 DNA sequence: TGTGCCAGCAGTTTAGTGGGGACTGAAGCTTTCTTT.

V is TRBV6-2 or TRBV6-3 and J is TRBJ2-2, with 7 positions matching TRBD1. CDR1 is MNHEY and CDR2 is SVGEGT in the germline V gene. This CDR3 is built from 14 residues. With V trimmed by 3 bases and J by 7 bases, 5 bases remained unmatched. DNA of the CDR3: TGTGCCAGCAGTTATGGGCAGGGGGTCGGGGAGCTGTTTTTT. Translated: CASSYGQGVGELFF.

V and J are TRBV10-1 and TRBJ1-1; D is uncertain. Germline loops: CDR1 WNHNN, CDR2 SYGVQD (reference sequence). V lost 0 bases, J lost 0 bases, and 8 bases lay in between. The CDR3 extends over 15 amino acids. The CDR3 here is CASSESQELNTEAFF. Written as DNA, the CDR3 is TGCGCCAGCAGTGAGTCTCAGGAGTTGAACACTGAAGCTTTCTTT.

The chain recombines TRBV16 with TRBJ1-2; D gene ambiguous. From germline, CDR1 is KGHSY and CDR2 FQNENV. The CDR3 is 15 amino acids. Trimming left V 1 base short and J 0 bases short, with 9 bases between. The CDR3 DNA reads as TGTGCCAGCAGCCAATGGCACACAGCTAACTATGGCTACACCTTC. Its translation is CASSQWHTANYGYTF.

The CDR3 reads CASSLADSLTNYGYTF. As DNA, the CDR3 is TGTGCCAGCAGCTTAGCGGACAGCCTCACTAACTATGGCTACACCTTC. The gene calls are TRBV7-9 and TRBJ1-2; possible D gene TRBD1, 6 bases. In germline, CDR1 is SEHNR, CDR2 FQNEAQ (reference sequence). The CDR3 contains 16 residues. Trimming pared 0 bases from V and 0 bases from J, leaving 11 bases between.